This T cell receptor (beta chain) was found in a study of human T cells and chemical hapten exposure. This clonotype qualifies as medium-sized (0.01 to 0.1%). The time point is: pre-sensitization, week 0. Treatment denoted: therapeutic diphenylcyclopropenone sensitization with weekly scalp DPC. Before extraction, the whole blood was not fractionated, and total RNA was taken from it. The CDR3 has 15 residues. The germline gives CDR1 MDHEN, CDR2 SYDVKM. V dropped 10 bases and J dropped 4 bases, with 21 bases sitting between them. TCRdb recomputed calls from the RACE reads with MiXCR, one row per CDR3 protein. The data contain tens of thousands of distinct CDR3 sequences, roughly 9% of them singletons.

The specimen comprised whole blood, sampled in connection with sensitization to the hapten diphenylcyclopropenone (DPC). The chain couples TRBV28 to TRBJ2-3; D possibly uses TRBD1 or TRBD2 (6 bases each). This sequence originates from a woman aged 30 to 39 with alopecia areata. Some clones in this sample may be carry-over from other donors' samples. The CDR3 nucleotides read TGTGCCATCACTTCGAAGAACCGGGGGCCAGATACGCAGTATTTT. It yields the protein CAITSKNRGPDTQYF. The complete variable domain, with remaining parts taken from reference TRBV28 and TRBJ2-3, reads DVKVTQSSRYLVKRTGEKVFLECVQDMDHENMFWYRQDPGLGLRLIYFSYDVKMKEKGDIPEGYSVSREKKERFSLILESASTNQTSMYLCAITSKNRGPDTQYFGPGTRLTVL.